This is a list of T cell receptor beta chains from one sample in a study of control samples from healthy donors and cancer patients. Here immunoSEQ multiplex PCR was the method, and the copy in TCRdb shows in-frame clones only, minus some. The sample has 10,000 to 15,000 clones; 85% to 90% are singletons. Sequences were obtained from formalin-fixed, paraffin-embedded tissue. The receptors stem from a male donor with melanoma. The CDR3 runs from the conserved cysteine through the conserved F or W. Fields, in order: J gene, clone size, V gene, D gene, CDR3 DNA, CDR3 protein. The D gene is left open where the match is weak. Rows may omit the clone size; those that give it use once, few, many or a size class.

J gene: TRBJ1-1
clone size: -
V gene: TRBV9
D gene: -
CDR3 DNA: TGTGCCAGCAACAACCCTAACACTGAAGCTTTCTTT
CDR3 protein: CASNNPNTEAFF

J gene: TRBJ2-3
clone size: -
V gene: TRBV18
D gene: TRBD1
CDR3 DNA: TGTGCCAGCTCAGCGGGACAGGGTACAGATACGCAGTATTTT
CDR3 protein: CASSAGQGTDTQYF

J gene: TRBJ2-1
clone size: -
V gene: TRBV24-1
D gene: -
CDR3 DNA: TGTGCCACCAGTGACGCCCTTGCGGCTAAATACAATGAGCAGTTCTTC
CDR3 protein: CATSDALAAKYNEQFF

J gene: TRBJ2-3
clone size: few
V gene: TRBV24-1
D gene: -
CDR3 DNA: TGTGCCACCAGTGCGCAGGGCCTGGGGACAGATACGCAGTATTTT
CDR3 protein: CATSAQGLGTDTQYF

J gene: TRBJ2-1
clone size: -
V gene: TRBV19
D gene: -
CDR3 DNA: TGTGCCAGTAATATAAAACGTGAGCAGTTCTTC
CDR3 protein: CASNIKREQFF

J gene: TRBJ2-1
clone size: -
V gene: TRBV2
D gene: TRBD2
CDR3 DNA: TGTGCCAGCAGTGATGCGGGTGGTAGCGGGCGTTCCTACAATGAGCAGTTCTTC
CDR3 protein: CASSDAGGSGRSYNEQFF

J gene: TRBJ2-1
clone size: once
V gene: TRBV6-6
D gene: -
CDR3 DNA: TGTGCCAGCAGCCGCCCTCGCAATGAGCAGTTCTTC
CDR3 protein: CASSRPRNEQFF

J gene: TRBJ1-2
clone size: once
V gene: TRBV27
D gene: -
CDR3 DNA: TGTGCCAGCAGTTTATCGACGGAACGGCGATATGGCTACACCTTC
CDR3 protein: CASSLSTERRYGYTF

J gene: TRBJ1-2
clone size: -
V gene: TRBV2
D gene: -
CDR3 DNA: TGTGCCAGCAGTGACTCGGCGGCAGGGAACTATGGCTACACCTTC
CDR3 protein: CASSDSAAGNYGYTF

J gene: TRBJ1-2
clone size: -
V gene: TRBV5-4
D gene: TRBD1
CDR3 DNA: TGTGCCAGCAGCTCGGGACAGGGGAAACGGACCTTC
CDR3 protein: CASSSGQGKRTF

J gene: TRBJ1-2
clone size: -
V gene: TRBV9
D gene: -
CDR3 DNA: TGTGCCAGCAGCCCCCGGGCGGGCGGGAACTATGGCTACACCTTC
CDR3 protein: CASSPRAGGNYGYTF